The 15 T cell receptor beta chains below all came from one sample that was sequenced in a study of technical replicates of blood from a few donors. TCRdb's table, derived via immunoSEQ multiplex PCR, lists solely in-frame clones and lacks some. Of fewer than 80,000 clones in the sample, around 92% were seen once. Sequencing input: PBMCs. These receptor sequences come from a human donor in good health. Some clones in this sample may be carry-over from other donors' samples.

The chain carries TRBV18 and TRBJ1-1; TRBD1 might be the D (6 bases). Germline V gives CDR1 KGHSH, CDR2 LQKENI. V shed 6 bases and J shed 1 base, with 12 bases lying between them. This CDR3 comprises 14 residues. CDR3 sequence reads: CASSPGTQNTEAFF. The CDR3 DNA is TGTGCCAGCTCTCCCGGGACACAGAACACTGAAGCTTTCTTT.

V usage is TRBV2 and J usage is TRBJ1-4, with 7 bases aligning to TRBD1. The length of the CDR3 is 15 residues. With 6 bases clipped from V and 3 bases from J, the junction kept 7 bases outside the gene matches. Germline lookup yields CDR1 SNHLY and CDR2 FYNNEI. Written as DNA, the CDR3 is TGTGCCAGCAGGGCGAGGGACAGTCCTAATGAAAAACTGTTTTTT. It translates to CASRARDSPNEKLFF.

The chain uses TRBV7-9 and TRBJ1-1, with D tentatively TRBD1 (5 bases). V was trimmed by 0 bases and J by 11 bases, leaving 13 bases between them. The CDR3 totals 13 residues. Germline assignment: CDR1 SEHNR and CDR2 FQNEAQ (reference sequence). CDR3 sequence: CASSLAGIPGAFF. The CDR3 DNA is TGTGCCAGCAGCTTAGCGGGGATCCCAGGGGCTTTCTTT.

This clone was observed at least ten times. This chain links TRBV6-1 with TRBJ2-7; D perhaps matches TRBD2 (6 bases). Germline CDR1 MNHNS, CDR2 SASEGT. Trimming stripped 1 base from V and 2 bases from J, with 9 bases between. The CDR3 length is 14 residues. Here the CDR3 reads CASSEGGEAYEQYF. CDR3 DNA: TGTGCCAGCAGTGAAGGGGGGGAAGCCTACGAGCAGTACTTC.

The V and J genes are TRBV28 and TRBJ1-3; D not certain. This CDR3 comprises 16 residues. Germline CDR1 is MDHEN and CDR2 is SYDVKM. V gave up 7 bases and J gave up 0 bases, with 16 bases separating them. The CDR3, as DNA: TGTGCCAGCATTTCCCCGGCGGGCAGCTCTGGAAACACCATATATTTT. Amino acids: CASISPAGSSGNTIYF.

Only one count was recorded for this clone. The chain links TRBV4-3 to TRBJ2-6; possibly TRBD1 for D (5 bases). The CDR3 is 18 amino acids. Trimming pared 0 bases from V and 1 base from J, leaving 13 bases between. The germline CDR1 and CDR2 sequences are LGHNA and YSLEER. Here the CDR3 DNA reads TGCGCCAGCAGCCAAGAAGGTACAGGCGCATCTGGGGCCAACGTCCTGACTTTC. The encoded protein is CASSQEGTGASGANVLTF.

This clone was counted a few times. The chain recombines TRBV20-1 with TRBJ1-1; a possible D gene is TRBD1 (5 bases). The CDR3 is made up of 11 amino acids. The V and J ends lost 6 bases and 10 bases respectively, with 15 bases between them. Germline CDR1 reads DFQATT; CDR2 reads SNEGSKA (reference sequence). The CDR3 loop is CSAGAGEVAFF. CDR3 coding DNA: TGCAGTGCCGGGGCGGGAGAGGTAGCTTTCTTT.

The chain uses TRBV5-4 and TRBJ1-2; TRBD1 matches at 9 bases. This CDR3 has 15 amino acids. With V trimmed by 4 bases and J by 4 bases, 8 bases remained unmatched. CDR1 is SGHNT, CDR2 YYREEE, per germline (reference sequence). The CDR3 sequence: CASSVGTGSIYGYTF. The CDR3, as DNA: TGTGCCAGCAGCGTAGGGACAGGGAGTATCTATGGCTACACCTTC.

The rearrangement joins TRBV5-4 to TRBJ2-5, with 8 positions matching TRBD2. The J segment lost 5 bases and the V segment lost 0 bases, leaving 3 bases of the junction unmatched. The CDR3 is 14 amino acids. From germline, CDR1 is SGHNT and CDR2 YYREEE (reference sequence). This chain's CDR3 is CASSLDGRGETQYF. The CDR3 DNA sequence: TGTGCCAGCAGCTTGGACGGGAGGGGTGAGACCCAGTACTTC.

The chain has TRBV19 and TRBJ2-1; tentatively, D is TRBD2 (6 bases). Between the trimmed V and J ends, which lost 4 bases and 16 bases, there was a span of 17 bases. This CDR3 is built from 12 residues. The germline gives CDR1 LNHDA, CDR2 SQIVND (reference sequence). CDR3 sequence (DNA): TGTGCCAGTAGTACCTCTGGCGGGGCCTCTTTCTTC. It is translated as CASSTSGGASFF.

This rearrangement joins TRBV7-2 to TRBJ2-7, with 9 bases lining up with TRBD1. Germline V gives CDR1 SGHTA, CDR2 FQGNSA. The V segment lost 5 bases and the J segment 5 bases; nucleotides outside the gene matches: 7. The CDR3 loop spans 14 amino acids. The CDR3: CASSPQGAGDEQYF. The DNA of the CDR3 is TGTGCCAGCAGCCCACAGGGGGCAGGGGACGAGCAGTACTTC.

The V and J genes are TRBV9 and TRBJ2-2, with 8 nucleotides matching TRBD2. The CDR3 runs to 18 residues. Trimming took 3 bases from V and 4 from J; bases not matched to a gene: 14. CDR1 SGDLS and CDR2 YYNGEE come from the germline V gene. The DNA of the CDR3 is TGTGCCAGCAGCGAGGGTCCCGGGACTAGATTTGGCACCGGGGAGCTGTTTTTT. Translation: CASSEGPGTRFGTGELFF.

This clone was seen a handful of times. CDR3 nucleotides: TGTGCAAGTCGCCCGGCGGGACTAGCGGGAGGAGCACGGAGCTCGTTCTTC. Translated, it gives CASRPAGLAGGARSSFF. This chain connects TRBV12-2 to TRBJ2-1; TRBD2 is the table's D call and was not checked against the DNA. TRBV12-2 is deemed a pseudogene. CDR3 length equals 17 residues.

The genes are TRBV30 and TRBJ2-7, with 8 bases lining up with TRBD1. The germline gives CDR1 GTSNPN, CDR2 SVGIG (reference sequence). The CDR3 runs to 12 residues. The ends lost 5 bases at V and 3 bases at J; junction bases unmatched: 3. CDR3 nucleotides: TGTGCCTGGGACAGGGGAGACTACGAGCAGTACTTC. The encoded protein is CAWDRGDYEQYF.

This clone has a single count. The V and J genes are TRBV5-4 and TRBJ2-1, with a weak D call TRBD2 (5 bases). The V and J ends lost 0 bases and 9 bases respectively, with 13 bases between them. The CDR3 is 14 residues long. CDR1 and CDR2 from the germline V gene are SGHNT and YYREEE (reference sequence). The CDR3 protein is CASSLAFSAVEQFF. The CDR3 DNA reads TGTGCCAGCAGCTTGGCCTTTAGCGCAGTTGAGCAGTTCTTC. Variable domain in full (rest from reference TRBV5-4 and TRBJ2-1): ETGVTQSPTHLIKTRGQQVTLRCSSQSGHNTVSWYQQALGQGPQFIFQYYREEENGRGNFPPRFSGLQFPNYSSELNVNALELDDSALYLCASSLAFSAVEQFFGPGTRLTVL.